Below, one TCR beta chain is given with its context. TCRdb's copy holds only in-frame clones and misses some; the assay was immunoSEQ multiplex PCR. The data show 60,000 to 85,000 clones, around 93% seen once. V lost 1 base, J lost 4 bases, and 10 bases lay in between. Germline CDR1 is SGHTA and CDR2 is FQGNSA. The CDR3 has 15 residues. The V call is TRBV7-2, the J call TRBJ2-2, with D uncertain. This sequence originates from a man in his forties or fifties with rheumatoid arthritis. Sample: PBMCs. Here the CDR3 reads CASSLGLLGTGELFF. The CDR3 nucleotides read TGTGCCAGCAGCTTAGGGCTTCTTGGCACCGGGGAGCTGTTTTTT.